These T cell receptor beta chains were read from a single sample in a study of shared clonotypes between healthy human individuals. Here immunoSEQ multiplex PCR was the method, and the copy in TCRdb shows in-frame clones only, minus some. The table records about 1,800,000 clones, approximately 95% of them present only once. What was sequenced was naive CD8+ T cells sorted from blood. The source is a man aged 18 to 35 in good health. The CDR3 runs from the conserved cysteine through the conserved F or W. The D gene is left open where the match is weak.

D,length,V,J,CDR3,DNA
TRBD2,15,TRBV5-4,TRBJ2-4,CASSSDGRSENIQYF,TGTGCCAGCAGCTCCGACGGGAGGTCGGAAAACATTCAGTACTTC
TRBD1,14,TRBV18,TRBJ2-7,CASSPDRGAYEQYF,TGTGCCAGCTCACCCGACAGGGGCGCCTACGAGCAGTACTTC
-,13,TRBV27,TRBJ1-1,CASSPDWNTEAFF,TGTGCCAGCAGTCCGGACTGGAACACTGAAGCTTTCTTT
-,15,TRBV9,TRBJ1-1,CASDRTGNMNTEAFF,TGTGCCAGTGACCGCACAGGAAACATGAACACTGAAGCTTTCTTT
TRBD2,14,TRBV11-2,TRBJ2-1,CASSELAGDAEQFF,TGTGCCAGCAGCGAACTAGCGGGAGACGCTGAGCAGTTCTTC
-,16,TRBV9,TRBJ2-7,CASSVAKESPTYEQYF,TGTGCCAGTAGCGTAGCAAAGGAGTCCCCAACCTACGAGCAGTACTTC
-,15,TRBV6-6,TRBJ2-1,CASSPGRDPYNEQFF,TGTGCCAGCAGTCCGGGGCGGGACCCTTACAATGAGCAGTTCTTC
TRBD1,16,TRBV7-9,TRBJ2-7,CASSLGGTGTAYEQYF,TGTGCCAGCAGCTTAGGAGGGACAGGGACAGCCTACGAGCAGTACTTC
-,15,TRBV10-3,TRBJ2-6,CAIGSDEAGANVLTF,TGTGCCATCGGGTCCGATGAGGCTGGGGCCAACGTCCTGACTTTC
TRBD1,15,TRBV6-5,TRBJ1-5,CASSYTGQKNQPQHF,TGTGCCAGCAGTTACACGGGACAGAAGAATCAGCCCCAGCATTTT
TRBD2,12,TRBV25-1,TRBJ2-7,CASTSGIYEQYF,TGTGCCAGCACAAGCGGGATTTACGAGCAGTACTTC
TRBD1,15,TRBV13,TRBJ2-2,CASSQGQGYTGELFF,TGTGCCAGCAGCCAGGGACAGGGGTACACCGGGGAGCTGTTTTTT
TRBD1,15,TRBV4-1,TRBJ2-7,CASSQDPGQGSEQYF,TGCGCCAGCAGCCAAGATCCGGGACAGGGTTCCGAGCAGTACTTC
TRBD1,14,TRBV7-9,TRBJ2-7,CAIGSGTGVYEQYF,TGTGCCATCGGTAGCGGGACAGGGGTGTACGAGCAGTACTTC
-,14,TRBV11-2,TRBJ1-1,CASSLVHSNTEAFF,TGTGCCAGCAGCTTAGTCCACAGCAACACTGAAGCTTTCTTT
-,14,TRBV6-1,TRBJ2-7,CASSDLQGPHEQYF,TGTGCCAGCAGTGATCTGCAGGGCCCCCACGAGCAGTACTTC
-,12,TRBV9,TRBJ2-7,CASSVGANEQYF,TGTGCCAGCAGCGTCGGGGCCAACGAGCAGTACTTC
-,15,TRBV7-9,TRBJ1-1,CATPDPGGRHTEAFF,TGTGCCACCCCAGACCCTGGGGGTCGACACACTGAAGCTTTCTTT
TRBD2,13,TRBV2,TRBJ2-1,CASRPSGSFEQFF,TGTGCCAGCAGACCTAGCGGGAGTTTTGAGCAGTTCTTC
-,12,TRBV11-2,TRBJ2-7,CASSLMAGEQYF,TGTGCCAGCAGCTTAATGGCGGGCGAGCAGTACTTC
-,12,TRBV6-6,TRBJ2-7,CASTQLSGEQYF,TGTGCCAGCACTCAGTTATCGGGGGAGCAGTACTTC
TRBD1,14,TRBV28,TRBJ1-2,CASTLGTGWVGYTF,TGTGCCAGCACCCTCGGGACAGGTTGGGTCGGCTACACCTTC
-,14,TRBV9,TRBJ1-1,CASSARDMNTEAFF,TGTGCCAGCAGCGCCAGAGATATGAACACTGAAGCTTTCTTT
-,14,TRBV9,TRBJ1-2,CASSVAAGMDGYTF,TGTGCCAGCAGCGTAGCGGCAGGGATGGATGGCTACACCTTC
-,17,TRBV11-2,TRBJ1-1,CASSPLLGYEFSTEAFF,TGTGCCAGCAGCCCCCTGTTGGGGTACGAGTTCAGCACTGAAGCTTTCTTT
-,15,TRBV21-1,TRBJ2-2,CASSNRGPNTGELFF,TGTGCCAGCAGCAACAGGGGACCGAACACCGGGGAGCTGTTTTTT
-,13,TRBV29-1,TRBJ1-2,CSVESQQGYGYTF,TGCAGCGTTGAAAGCCAGCAAGGCTATGGCTACACCTTC
-,12,TRBV9,TRBJ2-1,CASSGDGGEQFF,TGTGCCAGCAGCGGTGACGGAGGTGAGCAGTTCTTC
TRBD2,16,TRBV5-6,TRBJ2-1,CASSQGTSGTYNEQFF,TGTGCCAGCAGCCAAGGGACTAGCGGAACCTACAATGAGCAGTTCTTC
TRBD1,17,TRBV5-1,TRBJ2-7,CASSFLLVGQGVGEQYF,TGCGCCAGCAGCTTCCTGCTCGTGGGACAGGGGGTGGGTGAGCAGTACTTC
-,15,TRBV9,TRBJ1-6,CASSVGTGGGSPLHF,TGTGCCAGCAGCGTAGGCACCGGAGGTGGTTCACCCCTCCACTTT
TRBD1,16,TRBV6-1,TRBJ1-6,CASSEFGTGENSPLHF,TGTGCCAGCAGTGAGTTCGGGACAGGGGAAAATTCACCCCTCCACTTT
TRBD2,15,TRBV27,TRBJ2-3,CASKVAGGLGDTQYF,TGTGCCAGCAAAGTAGCGGGAGGGTTAGGAGATACGCAGTATTTT
TRBD2,16,TRBV19,TRBJ2-1,CASSTLAGDVYNEQFF,TGTGCCAGTAGTACCCTAGCGGGGGACGTCTACAATGAGCAGTTCTTC
-,13,TRBV30,TRBJ2-7,CAWSGNSGLEQYF,TGTGCCTGGAGTGGTAATAGCGGACTCGAGCAGTACTTC
TRBD1,13,TRBV2,TRBJ2-7,CASGDRGDYEQYF,TGTGCCAGCGGGGACAGGGGAGACTACGAGCAGTACTTC
-,15,TRBV27,TRBJ2-1,CASSLGPSSGRQQFF,TGTGCCAGCAGTTTGGGTCCATCAAGCGGTCGTCAGCAGTTCTTC
-,15,TRBV28,TRBJ2-7,CASSLFLGQTYEQYF,TGTGCCAGCAGTTTATTCCTCGGACAGACCTACGAGCAGTACTTC
-,14,TRBV9,TRBJ2-1,CASSASYLNNEQFF,TGTGCCAGCAGCGCATCGTACTTAAACAATGAGCAGTTCTTC
TRBD1,13,TRBV9,TRBJ1-1,CASSSQGLTEAFF,TGTGCCAGCAGCTCACAGGGGCTCACTGAAGCTTTCTTT
-,17,TRBV27,TRBJ2-2,CASSFLTGGSGTGELFF,TGTGCCAGCAGTTTCCTAACCGGGGGCTCCGGCACCGGGGAGCTGTTTTTT
-,14,TRBV11-3,TRBJ2-1,CASSPDSSYNEQFF,TGTGCCAGCAGCCCGGACAGCTCCTACAATGAGCAGTTCTTC